This T cell receptor beta chain stems from a study of shared clonotypes between healthy human individuals (dated by TCRdb to about 2020). Describing the broader study: The cohort included three men and two women between 18 and 49 years of age. For each donor, three plates each were used for CD4 naive and CD4 memory, two plates were used for CD8 naive, and one plate was used for CD8 memory. The study deeply sequenced blood TCR repertoires of five healthy adults to estimate repertoire size and the extent of clonotype sharing between individuals. To increase sequencing depth and limit assay-specific biases, TCR repertoire library preparation and sequencing were carried out by different laboratories using diverse techniques. Between about 0.85 and 9.5 billion PBMCs per donor were obtained by leukapheresis. Study-wide findings and limitations: Across a few donors, around 5% of naive CD4, 3% to 4% of naive CD8, about 2.3% of memory CD4, and 0.4% of memory CD8 clonotypes were shared. Rarefaction of sorted-subset datasets indicated incomplete sequencing despite the large sequencing depth. Compared with non-shared clonotypes, the clonotypes found in all four sorted-subset donors had higher generation probabilities. Larger estimated clonotype richness was generally found for naive subsets than for memory subsets. The small number of donors limited the genetic and exposure-history diversity represented. Only blood was sampled, and tissue TCR repertoires likely differ from those in blood. Based on pairwise subsampling, the degree of clonotype sharing among donors was expected to be affected by sequencing depth.

Using the deep immunoSEQ assay, TCR CDR3 regions were amplified from genomic DNA by multiplex PCR. Genomic DNA extracted from each cell subset was distributed evenly over all wells of several immunoSEQ 96-well plates, and each plate served as one replicate. For sorted subsets, each replicate PCR was loaded with 200 to 250 ng genomic DNA, equivalent to 30,000 or so T cell genomes. Purified libraries were measured with a Qubit 3.0 fluorometer, size-checked on a Bioanalyzer 2100, and measured again with the KAPA Library Quantification kit. A separate single-read 150-cycle Illumina NextSeq 550 flow cell was used to sequence each immunoSEQ 96-well plate. The original pipeline was this. The immunoSEQ output contained only junctional sequences without quality scores, so filtering could not match that applied to full-length reads. To assign V/J genes and CDR3, sequences were annotated against IMGT germline references using PyIR, a Python wrapper for IgBLAST v1.9. Reads with weak V/J assignments (E-value above 1e-6), missing CDR3, stop codons, out-of-frame junctions, or ambiguous translated residues were removed. A V3J clonotype was defined by an identical inferred V gene, J gene, and CDR3 amino acid sequence. Percentage overlap between repertoires was computed as shared unique clonotypes divided by the size of the smaller repertoire. Richness of each repertoire was evaluated using RTK rarefaction, the Chao1 estimator, and Recon v2.1 estimates of unobserved clonotypes. Generation probabilities were computed with OLGA for all TCRbeta clonotypes obtained by the gDNA method from a few donors. TCRdb obtained this table from immuneACCESS and retained in-frame rearrangements with V and J assigned. These tables miss some clones; where compared with another copy, unresolved V genes account for less than half of the shortfall, and the remainder is unexplained. That table is the source of V, J and clone size, and D and trimming were worked out from the DNA. The sample table contains about 100,000 clones; only one count was recorded for just over 65% of them. The ten largest clones capture approximately 25% of the sample.

In regard to this clone: The clone's antigen remains unknown. Base qualities are not recorded, but no much larger clone differs from it by a single base.

Healthy HIV-negative adults with no recently reported acute infections or vaccinations were included as donors. Every donor was a Caucasian adult residing in Nashville, Tennessee, USA. CD8 memory samples were composed of magnetically selected CD45RO+ cells combined with CCR7-negative CD45RA+ effector memory (TemRA) cells. Blood was collected by leukapheresis, and PBMCs were isolated by Ficoll-Histopaque density gradient centrifugation and then cryopreserved in liquid nitrogen vapor phase. Purity and quantity of every magnetically sorted T cell population were checked by analytical flow cytometry. From each sorted fraction, genomic DNA was isolated and quantified by UV absorbance on a Nanodrop 2000c. The sequence was obtained from a woman in her twenties or thirties in good health. Sequenced input: memory CD8+ T cells sorted from blood. This specimen's cell subset or site label, interpreted: CD45RO+ cells pooled with CCR7-negative TemRA cells.

The CDR3 has the sequence CASSETSREGTYEQYF. The nucleotide sequence reads TGTGCCAGCAGTGAGACGAGTCGGGAGGGTACCTACGAGCAGTACTTC. The rearrangement combines TRBV25-1 with TRBJ2-5; TRBD2 matches 8 bases in the middle. TRBJ2-7 explains the end of the DNA better; the J call may be wrong. The CDR3 covers 16 residues, taking in both the cysteine and the phenylalanine. Only the CDR3 region is kept as DNA, spanning 48 bases read in frame from base 1. CDR1 is given as MGHDK and CDR2 as SYGVNS, both from the germline V gene.